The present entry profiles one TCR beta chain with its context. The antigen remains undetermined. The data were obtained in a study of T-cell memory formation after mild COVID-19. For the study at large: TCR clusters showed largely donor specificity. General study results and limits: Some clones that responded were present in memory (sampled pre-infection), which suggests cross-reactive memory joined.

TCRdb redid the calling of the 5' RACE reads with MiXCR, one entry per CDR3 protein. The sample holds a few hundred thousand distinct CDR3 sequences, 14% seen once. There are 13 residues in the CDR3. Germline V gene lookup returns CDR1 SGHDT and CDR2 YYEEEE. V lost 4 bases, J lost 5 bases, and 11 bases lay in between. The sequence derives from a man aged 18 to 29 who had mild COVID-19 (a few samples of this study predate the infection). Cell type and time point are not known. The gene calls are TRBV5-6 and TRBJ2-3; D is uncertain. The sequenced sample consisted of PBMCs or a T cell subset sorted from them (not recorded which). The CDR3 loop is CASSRKSVDTQYF. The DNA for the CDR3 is TGTGCCAGCAGCCGGAAGAGTGTAGATACGCAGTATTTT.